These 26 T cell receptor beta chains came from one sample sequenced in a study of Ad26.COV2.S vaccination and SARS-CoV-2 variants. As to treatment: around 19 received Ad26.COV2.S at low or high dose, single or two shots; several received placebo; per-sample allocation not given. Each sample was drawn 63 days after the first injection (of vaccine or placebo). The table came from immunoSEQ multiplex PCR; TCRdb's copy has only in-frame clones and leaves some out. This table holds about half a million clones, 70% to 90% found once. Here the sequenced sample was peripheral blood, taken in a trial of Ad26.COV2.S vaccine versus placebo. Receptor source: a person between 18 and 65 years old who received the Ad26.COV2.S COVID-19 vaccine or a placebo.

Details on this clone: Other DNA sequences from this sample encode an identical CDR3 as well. CDR3: CASSYSGGRETQYF. CDR3 bases: TGTGCCAGCAGTTATTCGGGAGGTAGAGAGACCCAGTACTTC. This chain joins TRBV6-2 or TRBV6-3 and TRBJ2-5, with 7 bases identical to TRBD2. There are 14 residues in the CDR3. Germline values: CDR1 MNHEY, CDR2 SVGEGT. Trimming removed 3 bases from V and 4 bases from J; junction bases left unmatched: 5.

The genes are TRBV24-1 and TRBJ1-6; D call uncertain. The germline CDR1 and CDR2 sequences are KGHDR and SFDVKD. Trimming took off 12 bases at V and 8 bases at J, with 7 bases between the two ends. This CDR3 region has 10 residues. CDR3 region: CAPPDSPLHF. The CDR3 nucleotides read TGTGCCCCCCCGGATTCACCCCTCCACTTT.

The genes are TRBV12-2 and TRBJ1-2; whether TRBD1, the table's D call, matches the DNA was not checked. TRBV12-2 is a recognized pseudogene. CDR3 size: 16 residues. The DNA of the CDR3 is TGTGCAAGTCGCTTAGAACGGCACAGGGAAGAGTATGGCTACACCTTC. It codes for CASRLERHREEYGYTF.

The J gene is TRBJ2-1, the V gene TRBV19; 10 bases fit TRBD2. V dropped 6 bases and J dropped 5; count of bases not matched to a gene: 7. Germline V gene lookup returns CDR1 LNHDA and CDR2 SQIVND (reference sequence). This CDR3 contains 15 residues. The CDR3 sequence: CASRKLAGEHNEQFF. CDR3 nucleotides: TGTGCCAGTAGAAAGCTAGCGGGGGAACACAATGAGCAGTTCTTC.

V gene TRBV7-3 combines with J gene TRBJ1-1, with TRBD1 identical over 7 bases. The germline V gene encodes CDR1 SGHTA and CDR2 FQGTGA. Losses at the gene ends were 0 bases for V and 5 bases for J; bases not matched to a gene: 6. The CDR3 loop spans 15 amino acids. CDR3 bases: TGTGCCAGCAGCTTAACCTCGGGGGGACAGACTGAAGCTTTCTTT. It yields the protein CASSLTSGGQTEAFF.

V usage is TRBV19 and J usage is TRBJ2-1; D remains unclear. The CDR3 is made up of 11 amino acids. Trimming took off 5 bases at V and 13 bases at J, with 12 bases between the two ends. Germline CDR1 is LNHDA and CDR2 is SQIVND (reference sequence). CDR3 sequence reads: CASSYQLGQFF. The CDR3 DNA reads TGTGCCAGTAGTTACCAATTGGGACAGTTCTTC.

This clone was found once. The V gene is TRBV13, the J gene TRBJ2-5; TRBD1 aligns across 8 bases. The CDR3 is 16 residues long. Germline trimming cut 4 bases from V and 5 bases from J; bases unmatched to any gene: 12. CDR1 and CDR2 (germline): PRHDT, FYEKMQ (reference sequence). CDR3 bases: TGTGCCAGCAGCTCCGCTACAGGGGACAGGCGGGAGACCCAGTACTTC. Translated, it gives CASSSATGDRRETQYF.

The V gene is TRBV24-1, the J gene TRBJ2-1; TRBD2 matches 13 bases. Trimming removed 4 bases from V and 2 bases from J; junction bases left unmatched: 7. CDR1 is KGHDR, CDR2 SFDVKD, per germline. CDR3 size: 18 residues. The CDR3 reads CATSEPGLAGLAYNEQFF. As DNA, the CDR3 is TGTGCCACCAGTGAGCCGGGACTAGCGGGGCTTGCCTACAATGAGCAGTTCTTC.

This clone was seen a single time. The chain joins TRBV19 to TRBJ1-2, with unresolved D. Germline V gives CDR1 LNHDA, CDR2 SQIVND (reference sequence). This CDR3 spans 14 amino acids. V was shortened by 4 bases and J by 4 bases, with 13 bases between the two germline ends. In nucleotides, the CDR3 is TGTGCCAGTAGTACCCAACAGCCCCTCTATGGCTACACCTTC. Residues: CASSTQQPLYGYTF.

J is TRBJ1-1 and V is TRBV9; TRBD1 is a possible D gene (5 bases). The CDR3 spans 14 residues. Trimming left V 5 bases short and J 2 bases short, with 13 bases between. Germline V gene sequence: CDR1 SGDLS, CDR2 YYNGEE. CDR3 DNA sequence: TGTGCCAGCAGTCCGGGGGGTTCAAACACTGAAGCTTTCTTT. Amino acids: CASSPGGSNTEAFF.

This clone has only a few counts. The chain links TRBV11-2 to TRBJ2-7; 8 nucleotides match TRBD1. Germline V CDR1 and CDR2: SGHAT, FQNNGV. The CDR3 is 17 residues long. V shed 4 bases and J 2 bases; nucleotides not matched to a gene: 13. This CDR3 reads CASSYDAVDRATYEQYF. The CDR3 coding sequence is TGTGCCAGCAGCTACGACGCCGTGGACAGGGCTACCTACGAGCAGTACTTC.

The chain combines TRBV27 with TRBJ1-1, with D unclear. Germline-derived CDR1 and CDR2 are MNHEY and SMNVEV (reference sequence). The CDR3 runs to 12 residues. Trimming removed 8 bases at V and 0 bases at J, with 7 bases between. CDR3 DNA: TGTGCCAGCGGACCCTTGAACACTGAAGCTTTCTTT. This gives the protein CASGPLNTEAFF.

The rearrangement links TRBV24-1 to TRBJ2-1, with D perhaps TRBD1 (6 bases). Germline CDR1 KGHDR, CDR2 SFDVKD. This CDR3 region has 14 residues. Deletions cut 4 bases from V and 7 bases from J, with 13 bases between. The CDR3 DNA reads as TGTGCCACCAGTGACGCCGGACAGTTGAATGAGCAGTTCTTC. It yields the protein CATSDAGQLNEQFF.

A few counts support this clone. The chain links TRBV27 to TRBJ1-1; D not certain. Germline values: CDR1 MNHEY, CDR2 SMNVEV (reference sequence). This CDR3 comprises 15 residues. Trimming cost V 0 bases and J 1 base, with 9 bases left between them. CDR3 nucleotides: TGTGCCAGCAGTTTATCCCCTAACGGGAACACTGAAGCTTTCTTT. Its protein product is CASSLSPNGNTEAFF.

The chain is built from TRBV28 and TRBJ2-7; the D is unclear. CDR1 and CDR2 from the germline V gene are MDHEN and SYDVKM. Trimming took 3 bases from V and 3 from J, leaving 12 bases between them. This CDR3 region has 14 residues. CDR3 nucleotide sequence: TGTGCCAGCAGTTTCCCCCTGTCCCTCTACGAGCAGTACTTC. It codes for CASSFPLSLYEQYF.

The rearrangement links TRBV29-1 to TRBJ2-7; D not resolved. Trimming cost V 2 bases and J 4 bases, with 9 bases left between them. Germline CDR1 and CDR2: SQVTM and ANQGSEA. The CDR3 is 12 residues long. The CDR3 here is CSVETEPYEQYF. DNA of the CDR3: TGCAGCGTTGAAACAGAACCTTACGAGCAGTACTTC.

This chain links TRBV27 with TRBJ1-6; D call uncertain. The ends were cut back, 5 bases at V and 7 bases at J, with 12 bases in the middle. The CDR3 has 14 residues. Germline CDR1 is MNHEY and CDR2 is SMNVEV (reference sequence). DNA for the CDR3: TGTGCCAGCAGTCCCAGGCCGGGCAATTCACCCCTCCACTTT. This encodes CASSPRPGNSPLHF.

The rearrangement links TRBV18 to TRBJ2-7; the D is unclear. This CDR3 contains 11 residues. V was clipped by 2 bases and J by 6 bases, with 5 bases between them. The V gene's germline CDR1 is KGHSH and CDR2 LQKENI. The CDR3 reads CASSPSSEQYF. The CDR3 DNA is TGTGCCAGCTCACCATCTTCCGAGCAGTACTTC.

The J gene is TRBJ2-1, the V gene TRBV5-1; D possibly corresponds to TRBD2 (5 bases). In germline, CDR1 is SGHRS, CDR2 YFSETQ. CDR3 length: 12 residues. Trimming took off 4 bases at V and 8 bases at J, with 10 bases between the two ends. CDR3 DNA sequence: TGCGCCAGCAGCGCCTCTAGCTATGAGCAGTTCTTC. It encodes CASSASSYEQFF.

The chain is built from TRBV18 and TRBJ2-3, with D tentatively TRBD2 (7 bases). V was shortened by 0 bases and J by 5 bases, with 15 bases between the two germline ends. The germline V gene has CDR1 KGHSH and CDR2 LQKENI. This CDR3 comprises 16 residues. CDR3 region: CASSPPIGGGRDTQYF. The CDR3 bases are TGTGCCAGCTCACCACCGATTGGGGGGGGCCGAGATACGCAGTATTTT.

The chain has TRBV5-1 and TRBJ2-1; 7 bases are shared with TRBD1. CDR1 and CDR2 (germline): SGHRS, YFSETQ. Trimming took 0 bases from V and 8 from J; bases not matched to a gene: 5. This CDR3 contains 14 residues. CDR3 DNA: TGCGCCAGCAGCTTGGAGGACAGGAGCGATGAGCAGTTCTTC. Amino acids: CASSLEDRSDEQFF.

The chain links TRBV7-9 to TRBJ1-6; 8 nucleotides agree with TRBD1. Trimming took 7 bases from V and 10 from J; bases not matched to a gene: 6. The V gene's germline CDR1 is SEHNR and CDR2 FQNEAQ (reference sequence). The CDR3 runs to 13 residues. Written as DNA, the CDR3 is TGTGCCAGCAAGGACAGGGACGGCTCACCCCTCCACTTT. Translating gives CASKDRDGSPLHF.

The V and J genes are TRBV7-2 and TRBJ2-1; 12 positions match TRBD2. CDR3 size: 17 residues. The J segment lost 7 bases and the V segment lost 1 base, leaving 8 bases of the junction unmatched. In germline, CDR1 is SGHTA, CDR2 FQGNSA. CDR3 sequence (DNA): TGTGCCAGCAGCTTAGGGGCTAGCGGGGGGGCCCTAAATGAGCAGTTCTTC. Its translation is CASSLGASGGALNEQFF.

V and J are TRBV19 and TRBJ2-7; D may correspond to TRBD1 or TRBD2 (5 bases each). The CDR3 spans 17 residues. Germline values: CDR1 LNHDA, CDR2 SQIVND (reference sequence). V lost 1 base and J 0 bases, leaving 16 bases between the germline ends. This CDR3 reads CASSIAPGQVSSYEQYF. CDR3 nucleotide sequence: TGTGCCAGTAGTATAGCCCCGGGGCAGGTAAGCTCCTACGAGCAGTACTTC.

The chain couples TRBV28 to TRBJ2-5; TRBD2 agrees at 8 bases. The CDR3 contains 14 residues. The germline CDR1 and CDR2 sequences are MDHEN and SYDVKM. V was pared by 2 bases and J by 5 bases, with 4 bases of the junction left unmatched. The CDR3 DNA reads TGTGCCAGCAGTTTAAGCGGGGGAGAGGAGACCCAGTACTTC. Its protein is CASSLSGGEETQYF.

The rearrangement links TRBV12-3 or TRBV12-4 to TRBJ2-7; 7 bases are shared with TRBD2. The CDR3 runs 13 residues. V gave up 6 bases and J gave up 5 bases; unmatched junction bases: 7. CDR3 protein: CASRPSGTHEQYF. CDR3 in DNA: TGTGCCAGCAGGCCGAGCGGGACCCACGAGCAGTACTTC.